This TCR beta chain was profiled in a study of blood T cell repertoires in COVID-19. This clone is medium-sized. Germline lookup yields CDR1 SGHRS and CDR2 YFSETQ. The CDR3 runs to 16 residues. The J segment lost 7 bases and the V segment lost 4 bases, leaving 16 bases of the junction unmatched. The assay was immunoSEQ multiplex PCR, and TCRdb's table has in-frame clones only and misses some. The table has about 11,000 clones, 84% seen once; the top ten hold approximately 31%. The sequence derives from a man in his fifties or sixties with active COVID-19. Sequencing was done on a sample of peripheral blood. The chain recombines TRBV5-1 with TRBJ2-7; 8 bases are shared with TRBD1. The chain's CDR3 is CASSPGTGGDLEEQYF. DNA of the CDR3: TGCGCCAGCAGCCCAGGGACAGGTGGGGACTTAGAGGAGCAGTACTTC. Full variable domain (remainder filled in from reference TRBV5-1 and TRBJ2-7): KAGVTQTPRYLIKTRGQQVTLSCSPISGHRSVSWYQQTPGQGLQFLFEYFSETQRNKGNFPGRFSGRQFSNSRSEMNVSTLELGDSALYLCASSPGTGGDLEEQYFGPGTRLTVT.